The sample holds a few counts of the clone carrying this T cell receptor beta chain. Antigen: not known. This sample was included in a study of T-cell reconstitution after alpha-beta-depleted transplantation in children. Points from the study as a whole: Several hundred rapidly expanded clones from non-depleted graft cells reportedly supplied alpha-beta T cells about two months post-transplant. Some patients owed their high day-60 TCRbeta diversity to surviving recipient T cells and thymic progenitors. Among T cells one year after transplant, newly produced cells accounted for most counts and diversity.

V trimming: 1 base; J trimming: 5 bases; junction bases outside the gene matches: 4. The CDR3 covers 13 residues. Germline V gene data show CDR1 as DFQATT and CDR2 as SNEGSKA (reference sequence). Unique molecular identifiers were incorporated into the prepared TCRbeta library. TCRdb processed the PCR reads anew with MiXCR; each CDR3 protein has one entry. This sample has roughly 420,000 distinct CDR3 sequences, with 15% to 20% found just once. Source: PBMCs, mostly from graft donor cells, taken 360 days after TCRalphabeta/CD19-depleted stem cell transplant. This sequence was found in a boy in the first two years of life who had a stem cell transplant for Wiskott-Aldrich syndrome, so the T cells may come from the graft donor. The chain joins TRBV20-1 to TRBJ2-5; 7 bases line up with TRBD2. The CDR3 is CSARVYSGETQYF. The CDR3 nucleotides are TGCAGTGCTAGAGTGTATAGCGGGGAGACCCAGTACTTC.